This T cell receptor (beta chain) was documented in a study of blood T cell repertoires in COVID-19. Study summary: The samples span acute and convalescent COVID-19 from the United States, Italy and Spain.

Germline V CDR1 and CDR2: MNHEY, SVGAGI. Trimming took off 4 bases at V and 2 bases at J, with 14 bases between the two ends. The CDR3 is 15 residues long. Methods used by the authors: The assay estimated nucleated cells by amplifying reference gene primers. Assay used: immunoSEQ multiplex PCR; TCRdb lists only in-frame clones, some missing. That table gives V, J and clone size, and the DNA gave D and trimming. Among over 150,000 clones, around 83% were seen once, and the ten largest hold 25% to 30%. The source material was peripheral blood. The chain is built from TRBV6-5 and TRBJ1-2, with D perhaps matching TRBD1 (5 bases). The sequence derives from a woman aged 60 to 75 with acute or convalescent COVID-19. CDR3: CASSSPGRVNYGYTF. DNA of the CDR3: TGTGCCAGCAGTTCCCCGGGCAGGGTGAACTATGGCTACACCTTC.